This T cell receptor beta chain was identified in a study of T cell responses to AZD1222 COVID-19 vaccine (dated by TCRdb to the early 2020s). For context, the study as a whole: Because spike-specific TCR depth and breadth did not differ between the two schedules, AZD1222 recipients who got a second dose at roughly 4 weeks were pooled with those who got a second dose at roughly 12 weeks. Trial participants were enrolled by age into 18-55, 56-69 and 70-plus year subgroups, with approximately 150, 28 and 58 TCR-sequenced participants respectively. A total of 233 trial participants underwent TCR sequencing, of whom about 210 received two doses of AZD1222 and some 26 received two doses of the MenACWY control vaccine. Broader findings and caveats from the paper: Reportedly, almost half of the unique spike-specific TCRs recognized epitopes lying outside the regions that are mutated in the B.1.351 and B.1.1.7 variants. No day 14 peak-response samples were available, so repertoires were characterized only after the peak T cell response. In the small 56-69-year group, the increase in depth fell short of significance, most likely because of low power. The vaccine-associated CD4 TCRs covered the entire spike protein, and the dominant responses fell in regions 160-218 and 743-854. Participants were mostly white British and included more females than males, and it was suggested by the authors that clonal diversity may have been underestimated. Conclusions about previously exposed vaccinees are limited, since just a handful of AZD1222 recipients were seropositive for SARS-CoV-2 at baseline. A significant rise in spike-specific TCR breadth and depth was observed after two AZD1222 doses relative to day 0 and relative to MenACWY recipients.

The CDR3 regions of human TCRbeta chains were subjected to immunosequencing. In the authors' own workflow: Repertoire TCRs were matched against a reference library of SARS-CoV-2-specific TCRs generated with the MIRA antigen-specificity platform. Breadth was defined as the fraction of unique TCRs that were SARS-CoV-2-associated, and depth was defined as the fraction of total T cells that were SARS-CoV-2-associated. Using the MIRA data, each spike-specific TCR was assigned both to the spike region to which the TCR was reactive and to a CD4 or CD8 class. Log10-transformed breadth and depth values were compared by one-way ANOVA with Sidak's multiple comparisons tests. TCRdb provides this immuneACCESS table in a form limited to in-frame rearrangements. Some clones are lacking; in checked studies, under half of them reflect an unresolved V gene, and why the rest are absent is not known. V, J and clone size derive from that table, while D and trimming were established from the DNA sequence. The sample table contains 100,000 or so clones; only one count was recorded for roughly nine tenths of them. The top ten hold roughly 4.5% of the sample.

Explained via the paper, the time point label denotes: baseline before first vaccination. Vaccinee samples were obtained from the UK trials COV001 and COV002, which included a single-blind randomized controlled phase 2/3 trial of AZD1222 (ChAdOx1 nCoV-19) in healthy adults. Trial participant PBMC samples were collected at day 0 and day 28 after the second dose for TCRbeta chain sequencing. A word on this clone: Its target antigen remains unknown. No much larger clone exists at a distance of one base, and base qualities are not known.

V has 4 bases trimmed and J has 4 bases trimmed; junction bases matching no gene number 1. The CDR3 sequence holds 13 residues, the cysteine and phenylalanine included. This entry keeps only the CDR3 DNA: 39 bases, framed from base 1. As encoded in the germline V gene, CDR1 is SGHTA while CDR2 is FQGNSA. Here the chain combines TRBV7-2 and TRBJ2-7, with 10 bases matching TRBD2. This clonotype was sampled from an adult in good health. The input for sequencing was peripheral blood, taken on day 0 of AZD1222 vaccination. The nucleotides read TGTGCCAGCAGCTCGACTAGCGGGTACGAGCAGTACTTC. Translated, it gives CASSSTSGYEQYF.